The rows below give T cell receptor beta chains drawn from one sample of a study of CD8+ T cells in alopecia areata. Libraries were prepared by immunoSEQ multiplex PCR; TCRdb keeps only in-frame clonotypes and omits some of them. Of 140,000 to 150,000 clones in the sample, roughly three fifths are singletons; the top ten hold approximately 6.5%. The sample in question was CD4+ T cells sorted from blood, obtained at week 0. The receptor source for this set is a human donor with alopecia areata. CDR3s include the opening cysteine and the closing phenylalanine or tryptophan. D genes are given only for firm matches. Some rows mark clone size as missing; the rest say once, few, many or name a class of expanded clone.

>TRBV9|few|TRBD1|TRBJ2-5
TGTGCCAGCAGCGTACAGGGGGCTATGGGGACCCAGTACTTC
CASSVQGAMGTQYF
>TRBV5-1|-|-|TRBJ2-1
TGCGCCAGCAGCTTGCGAATGAGCTCCTACAATGAGCAGTTCTTC
CASSLRMSSYNEQFF
>TRBV6-5|-|TRBD1|TRBJ2-4
TGTGCCAGCAGTTACTCGACAGGGGGGTGGGACATTCAGTACTTC
CASSYSTGGWDIQYF
>TRBV15|once|-|TRBJ1-1
TGTGCCACCAGCATGAAACGGTCGGGGCGGACTGAAGCTTTCTTT
CATSMKRSGRTEAFF
>TRBV18|-|-|TRBJ2-1
TGTGCCAGCTCACCTCCCGGACAGGGAGGGAATGAGCAGTTCTTC
CASSPPGQGGNEQFF
>TRBV6-5|-|-|TRBJ1-2
TGTGCCAGCAGCTATGGACAAGGGGGCTACACCTTC
CASSYGQGGYTF
>TRBV15|-|TRBD1|TRBJ1-3
TGTGCCACCAGCAACCGGGACAGGGCCTTTTCTGGAAACACCATATATTTT
CATSNRDRAFSGNTIYF
>TRBV11-2|-|-|TRBJ1-5
TGTGCCAGCAGCTTTGGCAGTTCGCGCAATCAGCCCCAGCATTTT
CASSFGSSRNQPQHF
>TRBV2|-|TRBD1|TRBJ1-2
TGTGCCAGCAGTGGCTCAGACAGGGTTAGTGGCTACACCTTC
CASSGSDRVSGYTF
>TRBV27|-|TRBD2|TRBJ2-7
TGTGCCAGCAGCCGAACCGGGACTAGCGCTACCTACGAGCAGTACTTC
CASSRTGTSATYEQYF
>TRBV9|-|-|TRBJ2-5
TGTGCCAGCAGCCCCCTCCGGGCACAAGAGACCCAGTACTTC
CASSPLRAQETQYF
>TRBV30|-|-|TRBJ1-3
TGTGCCTGGAGTGGGACTTCTGGAAACACCATATATTTT
CAWSGTSGNTIYF
>TRBV10-3|-|-|TRBJ2-7
TGTGCCATCAGTAGGGACCACTACGAGCAGTACTTC
CAISRDHYEQYF
>TRBV30|-|-|TRBJ1-1
TGTGCCGGAGGGGTGAACACTGAAGCTTTCTTT
CAGGVNTEAFF
>TRBV27|few|TRBD2|TRBJ2-3
TGTGCCAGCAGTTTACTAGCGGGGGGGGCAGATACGCAGTATTTT
CASSLLAGGADTQYF
>TRBV2|-|TRBD1|TRBJ2-5
TGTGCCGTCTGGACAGGGATGTACCAAGAGACCCAGTACTTC
CAVWTGMYQETQYF
>TRBV7-2|-|-|TRBJ1-1
TGTGCCAGCAGCTTACAGGGGAACACTGAAGCTTTCTTT
CASSLQGNTEAFF
>TRBV19|-|TRBD1|TRBJ1-1
TGTGCCAGCACTAAACAGGGGAACAACGAAGCTTTCTTT
CASTKQGNNEAFF
>TRBV20-1|-|-|TRBJ1-1
TGCAGTGCTGGGCAGGGCGGTGAAGCTTTCTTT
CSAGQGGEAFF
>TRBV5-1|-|TRBD1|TRBJ2-2
TGCGCCAGCAGCCAAAGACAGGGCCCCCCACTGGGAGGGGAGCTGTTTTTT
CASSQRQGPPLGGELFF
>TRBV6-5|once|TRBD1|TRBJ1-2
TGTGCCAGCAGGGAGGACAGGGCCTATGGCTACACCTTC
CASREDRAYGYTF
>TRBV7-2|-|-|TRBJ1-5
TGTGCCAGCAGCGCAGGGGCGAACCGCAATCAGCCCCAGCATTTT
CASSAGANRNQPQHF
>TRBV30|-|-|TRBJ1-5
TGTGCCTGGAGTCTCATGACTTCCAATCAGCCCCAGCATTTT
CAWSLMTSNQPQHF
>TRBV13|few|-|TRBJ2-4
TGTGCCAGCAGCTTAGAGGCGACCTCTAGAACAAACATTCAGTACTTC
CASSLEATSRTNIQYF
>TRBV10-3|once|-|TRBJ1-2
TGTGCCATCAGTGAACCGGGACTAGGGAATGGCTACACCTTC
CAISEPGLGNGYTF
>TRBV30|few|-|TRBJ1-5
TGTGCCTGGAGTTCACAAGATCAGCCCCAGCATTTT
CAWSSQDQPQHF
>TRBV12-5|-|-|TRBJ2-1
TGTGCTAGTGGCCCTAGGGACGGCCCGCAGTTCTTC
CASGPRDGPQFF
>TRBV5-5|-|TRBD1|TRBJ1-6
TGTGCCAGCAGTTCGGACAGGGTACAGTCACCCCTCCACTTT
CASSSDRVQSPLHF
>TRBV7-9|few|-|TRBJ1-5
TGTGCCAGCAGCCCCGGACGAAGCCATCAGCCCCAGCATTTT
CASSPGRSHQPQHF
>TRBV18|-|TRBD1|TRBJ1-5
TGTGCCAGCTCACCGGTGACAGGGGGGAACGGTCAGCCCCAGCATTTT
CASSPVTGGNGQPQHF
>TRBV30|-|TRBD1|TRBJ2-7
TGTGCCTGGACCGGACAGGGCGACGGCGAGCAGTACTTC
CAWTGQGDGEQYF
>TRBV2|-|-|TRBJ2-5
TGTGCCAGCAGTGTCATGGCGGGGACCCAAGAGACCCAGTACTTC
CASSVMAGTQETQYF
>TRBV5-1|-|TRBD1|TRBJ2-3
TGCGCCAGTCGACGACAGGGGAGCCCCACAGATACGCAGTATTTT
CASRRQGSPTDTQYF
>TRBV9|-|-|TRBJ2-2
TGTGCCAGCAGCGTACAGGGCGGCGCCGGGGAGCTGTTTTTT
CASSVQGGAGELFF
>TRBV5-1|few|-|TRBJ1-2
TGCGCCAGCAGCCCCATGGACACGAACTATGGCTACACCTTC
CASSPMDTNYGYTF
>TRBV30|-|-|TRBJ2-1
TGTGCCTGGAGTGGACTAAATGAGCAGTTCTTC
CAWSGLNEQFF
>TRBV25-1|-|TRBD1|TRBJ1-1
TGTGCCAGCAGTGGGGGACAGCTCGGAGCTTTCTTT
CASSGGQLGAFF
>TRBV27|-|-|TRBJ1-1
TGTGCCAGCAGTTCCGGGACGGGAGAAGCTTTCTTT
CASSSGTGEAFF
>TRBV15|-|TRBD1|TRBJ2-1
TGTGCCACCAGCTCCCGGATTTCGACAGGGTACAATGAGCAGTTCTTC
CATSSRISTGYNEQFF
>TRBV7-9|few|-|TRBJ1-5
TGTGCCAGCAGCCTGGGGCATGGGGCGAATCAGCCCCAGCATTTT
CASSLGHGANQPQHF
>TRBV2|-|TRBD1|TRBJ1-1
TGTGCCAGCGGGGGACAGGGGATGACTGAAGCTTTCTTT
CASGGQGMTEAFF
>TRBV5-4|-|-|TRBJ1-2
TGTGCCAGCAGCTCCGGACAAAGCCCTTATGGCTACACCTTC
CASSSGQSPYGYTF
>TRBV7-2|once|-|TRBJ1-5
TGTGCCAGCAGCCCCGGCAGAAACAATCAGCCCCAGCATTTT
CASSPGRNNQPQHF
>TRBV29-1|-|TRBD2|TRBJ2-3
TGCAGCGTTAAGGCGGCGGGGGGGCTAGATACGCAGTATTTT
CSVKAAGGLDTQYF
>TRBV6-5|-|-|TRBJ2-7
TGTGCCAGCAGTTACGACGGCCAAGCAGGGGACAAGCAGTACTTC
CASSYDGQAGDKQYF
>TRBV30|-|-|TRBJ1-4
TGTGCCTGGAGTGTAAGGCAGGACAATGAAAAACTGTTTTTT
CAWSVRQDNEKLFF
>TRBV4-3|-|-|TRBJ1-4
TGCGCCAGCAGCCAAGATCGGCAGGGAACTAATGAAAAACTGTTTTTT
CASSQDRQGTNEKLFF
>TRBV29-1|few|-|TRBJ2-1
TGCAGCGGGTCCATCTCCTACAATGAGCAGTTCTTC
CSGSISYNEQFF
>TRBV30|-|-|TRBJ1-2
TGTGCCTGGACCCCAGTTCGTGGGGCAGAGGGCTACACCTTC
CAWTPVRGAEGYTF
>TRBV25-1|-|-|TRBJ1-2
TGTGCCAGCAGTGAATACCCAGGGGCTGGTGGCTACACCTTC
CASSEYPGAGGYTF
>TRBV15|-|-|TRBJ1-1
TGTGCCACCAGCAAGCCGAACACTGAAGCTTTCTTT
CATSKPNTEAFF
>TRBV12-5|-|-|TRBJ1-2
TGTGCTAGTGGTTTGTACAGCGTCTATGGCTACACCTTC
CASGLYSVYGYTF
>TRBV14|-|-|TRBJ1-6
TGTGCCAGCAGCCACCATGGATACAATTCACCCCTCCACTTT
CASSHHGYNSPLHF
>TRBV30|-|TRBD1|TRBJ2-5
TGTGCCTGGAGCTTCGGGACAGTCGGCGAGACCCAGTACTTC
CAWSFGTVGETQYF
>TRBV5-4|few|-|TRBJ1-6
TGTGCCAGCAGCCCGGGGCCTAGCTCCTATAATTCACCCCTCCACTTT
CASSPGPSSYNSPLHF
>TRBV29-1|few|TRBD1|TRBJ1-2
TGCAGCGCGGACAGGGGGCTCTATGGCTACACCTTC
CSADRGLYGYTF
>TRBV6-1|few|TRBD1|TRBJ1-1
TGTGCCAGCAGACAGGGGGACATCGGGGACACTGAAGCTTTCTTT
CASRQGDIGDTEAFF
>TRBV6-8|-|-|TRBJ2-3
TGTGCCAGCAGGGCGGGTACAGATACGCAGTATTTT
CASRAGTDTQYF
>TRBV2|-|-|TRBJ2-7
TGTGCCAGCAGTGAAGCACGGGTCTTGTCCTACGAGCAGTACTTC
CASSEARVLSYEQYF